This T cell receptor beta chain was recovered during a study of identifying expanded T cells in peripheral blood. Findings and limits, study-wide: Across healthy donors, higher total template counts meant significantly greater approximately 2-week count variance. Differentially abundant clones: about 1.2 between replicates, 16.4 at around 15 days, 19 to 20 at four.

Measured with immunoSEQ multiplex PCR; TCRdb has only the in-frame clones, and not every one. The sample has some 80,000 clones; 70% to 90% are singletons. The CDR3 contains 11 residues. Trimming removed 2 bases from V and 7 bases from J, with 3 bases in between. Germline assignment: CDR1 ENHRY and CDR2 SYGVKD. This clone has just a few counts. Its antigen remains unidentified. The sample consisted of blood. The TCR originated in a person between 18 and 75 years old in good health. The chain links TRBV10-3 to TRBJ1-3; no clear D gene. The CDR3: CAISEMNTIYF. In nucleotides, the CDR3 is TGTGCCATCAGTGAGATGAACACCATATATTTT.